Listed here is a single T cell receptor (beta chain). The antigen remains unidentified. The junction departs from germline at one end; a sequencing error may be responsible. The source of the sample is a study of OX40 agonist ivuxolimab in advanced cancers. Study overall: Participants, 75% to 90% male, averaged roughly 60 years of age, ranging from roughly 20 to 79. Of the participants, under 50% had some prior anti-PD-1, anti-PD-L1 or anti-CTLA-4 therapy, which was allowed. Partial responses, seen in three patients, involved one hepatocellular carcinoma and two cutaneous melanomas.

Repertoires were generated with immunoSEQ multiplex PCR, while TCRdb's copy carries only in-frame clones and drops some. Among over 25,000 clones listed, less than 90% were seen once. Regarding the study as a whole: Certain nonresponders additionally had low normalized T-cell clonal expansion.

The TCR was taken from an adult with an advanced solid tumor such as melanoma, head and neck, liver or kidney cancer. This material consisted of CD4+ or CD8+ T cells sorted from blood, taken in a trial of the OX40 agonist ivuxolimab.

The CDR3 DNA sequence: TGTGCTAGCAGCTTAGGTCCCAGGGTCGGTTACGAGCAGTACTTC. It yields the protein CASSLGPRVGYEQYF. V usage is TRBV7-7 and J usage is TRBJ2-7, with D possibly TRBD1 on 5 matching bases. This CDR3 is 15 amino acids long. Germline V CDR1 and CDR2: SSHAT, FNYEAQ (reference sequence).